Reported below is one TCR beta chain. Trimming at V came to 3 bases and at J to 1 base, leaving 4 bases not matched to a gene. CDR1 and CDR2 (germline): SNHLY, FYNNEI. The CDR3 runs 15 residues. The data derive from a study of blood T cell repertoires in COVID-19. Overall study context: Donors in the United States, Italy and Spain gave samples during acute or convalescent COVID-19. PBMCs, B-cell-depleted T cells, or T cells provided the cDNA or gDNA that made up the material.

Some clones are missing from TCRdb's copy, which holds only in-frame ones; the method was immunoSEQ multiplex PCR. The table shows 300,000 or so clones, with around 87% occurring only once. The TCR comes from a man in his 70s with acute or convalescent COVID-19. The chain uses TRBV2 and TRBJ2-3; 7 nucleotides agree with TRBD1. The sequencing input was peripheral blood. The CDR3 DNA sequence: TGTGCCAGCAGTGATGCAGGGGGTGGCACAGATACGCAGTATTTT. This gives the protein CASSDAGGGTDTQYF.